The TCR beta chain described here comes from a study of radiotherapy plus CTLA-4 blockade in lung cancer. TCRdb's table, derived via immunoSEQ multiplex PCR, lists solely in-frame clones and lacks some. The repertoire has 30,000 or so clones, 60% to 75% of them found once; the top ten carry 4%. The germline V and J ends were trimmed by 0 bases and 3 bases, with 9 bases remaining between them. CDR1 is SQVTM, CDR2 ANQGSEA, per germline. The CDR3 has 13 amino acids. The starting material was peripheral blood, obtained from a patient treated with radiotherapy plus ipilimumab. The chain is built from TRBV29-1 and TRBJ2-7; the D gene is possibly TRBD1 (6 bases). The sequence derives from a human donor with non-small cell lung cancer who had stable disease on radiotherapy plus ipilimumab. The CDR3 DNA is TGCAGCGTTGAAGATCCACAGGGCTACGAGCAGTACTTC. Amino acids: CSVEDPQGYEQYF.